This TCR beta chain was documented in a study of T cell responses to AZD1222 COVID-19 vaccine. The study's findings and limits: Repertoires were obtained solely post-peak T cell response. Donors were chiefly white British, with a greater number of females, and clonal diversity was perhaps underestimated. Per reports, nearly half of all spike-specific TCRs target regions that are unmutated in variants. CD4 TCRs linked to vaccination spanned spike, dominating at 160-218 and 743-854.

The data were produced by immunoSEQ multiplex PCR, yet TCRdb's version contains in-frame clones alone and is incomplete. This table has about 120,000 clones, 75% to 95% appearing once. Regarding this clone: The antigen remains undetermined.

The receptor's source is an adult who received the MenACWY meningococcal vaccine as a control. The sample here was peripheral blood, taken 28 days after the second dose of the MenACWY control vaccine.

The CDR3 DNA is TGCAGCGTACGAGGACTAGCGGGAGTTACAGATACGCAGTATTTT. This gives the protein CSVRGLAGVTDTQYF. J is TRBJ2-3 and V is TRBV29-1; 13 nucleotides line up with TRBD2. The CDR3 has 15 residues. In germline, CDR1 is SQVTM, CDR2 ANQGSEA. With V trimmed by 6 bases and J by 3 bases, 6 bases remained unmatched.